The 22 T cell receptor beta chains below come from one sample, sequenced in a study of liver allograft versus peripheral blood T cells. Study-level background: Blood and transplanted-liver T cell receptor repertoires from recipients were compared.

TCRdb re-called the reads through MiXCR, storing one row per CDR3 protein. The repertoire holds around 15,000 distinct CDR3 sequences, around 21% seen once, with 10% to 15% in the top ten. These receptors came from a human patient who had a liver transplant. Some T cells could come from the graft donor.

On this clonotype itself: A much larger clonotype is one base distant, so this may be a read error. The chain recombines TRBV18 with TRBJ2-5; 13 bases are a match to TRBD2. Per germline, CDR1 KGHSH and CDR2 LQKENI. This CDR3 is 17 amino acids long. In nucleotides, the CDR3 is TGTGTCAGCTCACGCAGCGGGACTAGCGGGAATCAAGAGACCCAGTACTTC. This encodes CVSSRSGTSGNQETQYF.

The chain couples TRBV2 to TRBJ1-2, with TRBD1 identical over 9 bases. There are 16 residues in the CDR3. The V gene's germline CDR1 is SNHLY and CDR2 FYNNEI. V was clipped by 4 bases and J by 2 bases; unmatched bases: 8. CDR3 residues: CASSVLTGGNNYGYTF. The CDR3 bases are TGTGCCAGCAGTGTACTGACAGGGGGTAACAACTATGGCTACACCTTC.

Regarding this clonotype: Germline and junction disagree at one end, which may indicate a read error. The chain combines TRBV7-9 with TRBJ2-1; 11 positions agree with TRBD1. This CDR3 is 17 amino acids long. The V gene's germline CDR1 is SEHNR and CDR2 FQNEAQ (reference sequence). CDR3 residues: CASSPRLGQGVADERFF. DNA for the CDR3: TGTGCCAGCAGCCCTCGCCTGGGACAGGGGGTGGCGGATGAGCGGTTCTTC.

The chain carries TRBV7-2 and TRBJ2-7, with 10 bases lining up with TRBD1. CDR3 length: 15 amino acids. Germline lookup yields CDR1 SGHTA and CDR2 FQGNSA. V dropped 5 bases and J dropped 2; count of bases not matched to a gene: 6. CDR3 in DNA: TGTGCCAGCAGCCTCCGGGACAGGGGAACCTACGAGCAGTACTTC. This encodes CASSLRDRGTYEQYF. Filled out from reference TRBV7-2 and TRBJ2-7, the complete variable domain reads GAGVSQSPSNKVTEKGKDVELRCDPISGHTALYWYRQSLGQGLEFLIYFQGNSAPDKSGLPSDRFSAERTGGSVSTLTIQRTQQEDSAVYLCASSLRDRGTYEQYFGPGTRLTVT.

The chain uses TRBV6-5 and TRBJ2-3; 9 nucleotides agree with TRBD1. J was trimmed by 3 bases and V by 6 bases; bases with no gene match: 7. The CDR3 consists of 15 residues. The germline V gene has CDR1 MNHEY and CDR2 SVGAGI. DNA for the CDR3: TGTGCCAGCAGCCCGGGACAGGGATGGACAGATACGCAGTATTTT. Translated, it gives CASSPGQGWTDTQYF.

The CDR3, as DNA: TGTGCCAGCAGCCAAGACATTAGCTCCTACAATGAGCAGTTCTTC. Residues: CASSQDISSYNEQFF. This sequence joins TRBV7-2 and TRBJ2-1; D ambiguous. The CDR3 contains 15 residues. The ends were cut back, 5 bases at V and 0 bases at J, with 11 bases in the middle. Germline V gene data show CDR1 as SGHTA and CDR2 as FQGNSA.

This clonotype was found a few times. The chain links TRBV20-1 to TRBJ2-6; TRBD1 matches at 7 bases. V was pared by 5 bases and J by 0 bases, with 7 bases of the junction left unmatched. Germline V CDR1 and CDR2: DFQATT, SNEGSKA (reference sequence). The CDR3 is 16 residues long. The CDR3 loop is CSASTGTDSGANVLTF. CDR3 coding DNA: TGCAGTGCTTCTACCGGGACAGACTCTGGGGCCAACGTCCTGACTTTC.

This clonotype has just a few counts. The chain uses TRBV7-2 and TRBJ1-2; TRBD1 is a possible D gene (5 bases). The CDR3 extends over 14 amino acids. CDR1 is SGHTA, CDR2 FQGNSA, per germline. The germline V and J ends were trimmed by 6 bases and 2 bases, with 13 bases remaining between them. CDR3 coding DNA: TGTGCCAGCAGACGGACAAGTTCGAACTATGGCTACACCTTC. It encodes CASRRTSSNYGYTF.

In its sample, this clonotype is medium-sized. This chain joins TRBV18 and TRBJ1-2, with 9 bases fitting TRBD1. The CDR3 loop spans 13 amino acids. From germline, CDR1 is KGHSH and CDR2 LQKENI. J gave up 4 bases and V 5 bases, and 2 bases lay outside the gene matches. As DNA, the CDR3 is TGTGCCAGCTCATCACAGGGGGCCTATGGCTACACCTTC. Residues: CASSSQGAYGYTF.

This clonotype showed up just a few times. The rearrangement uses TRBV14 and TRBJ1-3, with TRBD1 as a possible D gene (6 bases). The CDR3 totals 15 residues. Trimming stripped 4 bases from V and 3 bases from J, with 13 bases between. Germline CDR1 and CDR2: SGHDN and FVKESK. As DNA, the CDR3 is TGTGCCAGCAGCCGGGGGACAAAGTATGGAAACACCATATATTTT. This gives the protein CASSRGTKYGNTIYF.

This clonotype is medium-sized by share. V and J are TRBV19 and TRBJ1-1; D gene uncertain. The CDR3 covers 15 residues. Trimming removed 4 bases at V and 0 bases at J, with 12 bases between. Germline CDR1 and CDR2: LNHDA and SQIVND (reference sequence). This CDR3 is CASSTSGSMNTEAFF. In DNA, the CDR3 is TGTGCCAGTAGTACCTCGGGGTCCATGAACACTGAAGCTTTCTTT.

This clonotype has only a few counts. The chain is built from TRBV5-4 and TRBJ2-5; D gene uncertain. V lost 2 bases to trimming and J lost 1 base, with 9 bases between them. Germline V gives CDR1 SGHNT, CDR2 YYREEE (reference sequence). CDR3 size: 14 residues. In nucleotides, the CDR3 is TGTGCCAGCAGCTTTAAGGGTTCCCAAGAGACCCAGTACTTC. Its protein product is CASSFKGSQETQYF.

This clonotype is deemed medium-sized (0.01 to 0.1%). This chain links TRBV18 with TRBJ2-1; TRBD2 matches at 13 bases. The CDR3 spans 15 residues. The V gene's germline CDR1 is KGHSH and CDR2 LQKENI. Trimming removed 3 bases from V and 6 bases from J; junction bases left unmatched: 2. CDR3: CASSPGTSGVNEQFF. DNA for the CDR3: TGTGCCAGCTCACCCGGGACTAGCGGGGTCAATGAGCAGTTCTTC.

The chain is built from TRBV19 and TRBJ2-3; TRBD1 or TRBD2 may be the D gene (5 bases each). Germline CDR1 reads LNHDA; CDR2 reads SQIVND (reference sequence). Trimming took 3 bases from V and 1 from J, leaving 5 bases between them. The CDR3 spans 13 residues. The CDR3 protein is CASSMGGTDTQYF. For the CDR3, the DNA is TGTGCCAGTAGTATGGGGGGCACAGATACGCAGTATTTT.

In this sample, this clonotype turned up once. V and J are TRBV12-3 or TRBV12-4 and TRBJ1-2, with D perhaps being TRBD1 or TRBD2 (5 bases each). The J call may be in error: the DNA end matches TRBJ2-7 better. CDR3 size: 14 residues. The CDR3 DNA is TGTGCCAGCAGTCCCTTGGGGGTCCCCTACGAGCAGTACTTC. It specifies CASSPLGVPYEQYF.

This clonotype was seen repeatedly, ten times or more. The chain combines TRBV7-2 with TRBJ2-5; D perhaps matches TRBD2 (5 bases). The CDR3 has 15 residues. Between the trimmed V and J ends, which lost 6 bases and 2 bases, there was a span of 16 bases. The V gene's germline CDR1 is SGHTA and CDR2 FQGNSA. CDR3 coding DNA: TGTGCCAGCAGTCCCGCTTGGTCGGGGCAAGAGACCCAGTACTTC. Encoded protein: CASSPAWSGQETQYF.

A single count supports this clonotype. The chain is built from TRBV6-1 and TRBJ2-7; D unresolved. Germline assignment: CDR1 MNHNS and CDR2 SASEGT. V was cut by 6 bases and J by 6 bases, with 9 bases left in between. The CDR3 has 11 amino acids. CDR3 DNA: TGTGCCAGCAGCCTCAGTAGCGAGCAGTACTTC. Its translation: CASSLSSEQYF.

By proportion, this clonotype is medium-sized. The CDR3 spells CASSLNRGASRAYEQYF. For the CDR3, the DNA is TGTGCCAGCAGTTTGAATCGCGGCGCATCCCGGGCTTACGAGCAGTACTTC. V is TRBV27 and J is TRBJ2-7; no clear D gene. The CDR3 has 17 residues. The germline V gene encodes CDR1 MNHEY and CDR2 SMNVEV (reference sequence). Trimming removed 3 bases at V and 4 bases at J, with 22 bases between.

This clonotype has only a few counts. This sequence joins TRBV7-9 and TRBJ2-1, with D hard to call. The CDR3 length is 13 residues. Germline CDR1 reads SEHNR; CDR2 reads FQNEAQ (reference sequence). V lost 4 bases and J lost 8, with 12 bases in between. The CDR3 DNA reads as TGTGCCAGCAGCTCACGAAGCTTGGATGAGCAGTTCTTC. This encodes CASSSRSLDEQFF.

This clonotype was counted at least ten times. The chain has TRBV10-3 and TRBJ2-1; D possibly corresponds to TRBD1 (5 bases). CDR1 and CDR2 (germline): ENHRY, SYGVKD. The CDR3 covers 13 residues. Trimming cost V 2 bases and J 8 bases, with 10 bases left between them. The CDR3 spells CAISERGNDEQFF. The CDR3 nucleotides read TGTGCCATCAGTGAGAGGGGAAACGATGAGCAGTTCTTC.

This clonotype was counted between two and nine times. CDR3 sequence (DNA): TGTGCCAGCAGCTTGCCTCAGGGGGGACACGAGCAGTACTTC. Its translation: CASSLPQGGHEQYF. The chain has TRBV5-4 and TRBJ2-7, with TRBD1 as a possible D gene (7 bases). Germline V gives CDR1 SGHNT, CDR2 YYREEE (reference sequence). The CDR3 has 14 amino acids. V was pared by 1 base and J by 5 bases, with 13 bases between.

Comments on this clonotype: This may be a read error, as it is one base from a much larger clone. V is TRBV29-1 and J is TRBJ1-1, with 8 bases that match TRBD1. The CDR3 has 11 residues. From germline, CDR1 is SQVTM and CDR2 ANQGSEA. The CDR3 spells CSVEGGQEDFF. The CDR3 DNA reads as TGCAGCGTTGAAGGGGGACAGGAAGATTTCTTT.